Sequencing of this T cell receptor (beta chain) was carried out in a study of CD8 T cells in Susac syndrome. Random hexamers served to reverse transcribe roughly 0.45 to 1 ug RNA. Coverage of TCR beta CDR3 amplification by immunoSEQ multiplex PCR extended to 54 Vbeta and 13 Jbeta. MiXCR, run by TCRdb on the immunoSEQ multiplex PCR reads, gives a single entry per CDR3 protein. The sample has approximately 230,000 distinct CDR3 sequences; just over 90% are singletons. This CDR3 spans 15 amino acids. From germline, CDR1 is LGHDT and CDR2 YNNKEL (reference sequence). Trimming removed 0 bases from V and 4 bases from J, with 10 bases in between.

The sequence derives from a human donor with multiple sclerosis. The sequenced sample consisted of CD4+ T cells from PBMCs. The chain uses TRBV3-1 and TRBJ2-1; D remains ambiguous. In DNA, the CDR3 is TGTGCCAGCAGCCAAGACTCAGCTCGGTACAATGAGCAGTTCTTC. As protein: CASSQDSARYNEQFF.